This TCR beta chain was documented in a study of blood T cell repertoires in COVID-19. Study-wide context: Collection of acute and convalescent COVID-19 samples took place in the United States, Italy and Spain. T cells, B-cell-depleted T cells, or PBMCs supplied cDNA or gDNA.

The CDR3 length is 14 residues. CDR1 is GTSNPN and CDR2 is SVGIG in the germline V gene (reference sequence). The V gene lost 5 bases and the J gene lost 5 bases, with 16 bases spanning the gap. Original analysis: Amplification of reference gene primers provided the estimated nucleated cell counts. Here immunoSEQ multiplex PCR was the method, and the copy in TCRdb shows in-frame clones only, minus some. V, J and clone size reflect that table, while D and trimming were determined from the DNA. Found here are roughly 300,000 clones, about four fifths of them singletons; the top ten hold 2.5% to 3%. The TCR was taken from a woman aged 55-70 years with active or convalescent COVID-19. The chain recombines TRBV30 with TRBJ2-1; no clear D. The sequencing input was peripheral blood. The CDR3: CAWGVSPYHNEQFF. The CDR3 DNA is TGTGCCTGGGGGGTAAGCCCTTACCACAATGAGCAGTTCTTC.